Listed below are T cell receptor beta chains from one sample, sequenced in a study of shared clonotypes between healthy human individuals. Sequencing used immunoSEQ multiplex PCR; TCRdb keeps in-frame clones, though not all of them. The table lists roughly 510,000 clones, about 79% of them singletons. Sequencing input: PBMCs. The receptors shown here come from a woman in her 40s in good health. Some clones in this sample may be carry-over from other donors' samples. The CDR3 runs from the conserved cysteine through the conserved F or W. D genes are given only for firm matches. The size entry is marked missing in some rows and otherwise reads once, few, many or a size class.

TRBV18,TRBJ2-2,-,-,CASSPNRVESGELFF,TGTGCCAGCTCACCAAACAGGGTCGAGTCCGGGGAGCTGTTTTTT
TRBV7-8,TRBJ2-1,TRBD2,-,CASSLARTSGRINEQFF,TGTGCCAGCAGCTTGGCACGGACTAGCGGGAGAATAAATGAGCAGTTCTTC
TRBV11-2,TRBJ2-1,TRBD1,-,CASSWQGARYNEQFF,TGTGCCAGCAGCTGGCAGGGGGCGAGGTACAATGAGCAGTTCTTC
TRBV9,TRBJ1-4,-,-,CASTEGLTNEKLFF,TGTGCCAGCACCGAGGGGTTGACTAATGAAAAACTGTTTTTT
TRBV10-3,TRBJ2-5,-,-,CASHSRSDQETQYF,TGTGCCAGCCACTCCAGGTCCGACCAAGAGACCCAGTACTTC
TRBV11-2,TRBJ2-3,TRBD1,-,CASSLGTGTVTDTQYF,TGTGCCAGCAGCTTGGGGACAGGGACAGTCACAGATACGCAGTATTTT
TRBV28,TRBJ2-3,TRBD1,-,CASSFNRGFPDTQYF,TGTGCCAGCAGTTTCAACAGGGGTTTCCCCGATACGCAGTATTTT
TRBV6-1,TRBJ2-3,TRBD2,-,CAFSISGTGDTQYF,TGTGCCTTCTCAATTAGCGGGACGGGAGATACGCAGTATTTT
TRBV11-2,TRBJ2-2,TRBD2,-,CASSLGPPGRGNTGELFF,TGTGCCAGCAGCTTAGGGCCCCCGGGGAGGGGGAACACCGGGGAGCTGTTTTTT
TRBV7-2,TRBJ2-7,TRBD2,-,CASSLWGAGRRVSYEQYF,TGTGCCAGCAGCTTATGGGGAGCGGGAAGGAGGGTGTCCTACGAGCAGTACTTC
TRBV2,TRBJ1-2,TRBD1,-,CASSLQGNYGYTF,TGTGCCAGCAGTCTACAGGGGAACTATGGCTACACCTTC
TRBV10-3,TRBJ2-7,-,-,CAINAGPEQYF,TGTGCCATCAATGCCGGGCCCGAGCAGTACTTC
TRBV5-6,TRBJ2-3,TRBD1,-,CASSLSRGIETDTQYF,TGTGCCAGCAGCCTGTCCAGGGGGATTGAGACAGATACGCAGTATTTT
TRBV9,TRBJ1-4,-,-,CASSVRAAAIGEKLFF,TGTGCCAGCAGCGTACGAGCAGCCGCGATCGGTGAAAAACTGTTTTTT
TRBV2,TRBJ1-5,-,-,CASRKEGGTPQHF,TGTGCCAGCAGGAAAGAAGGGGGGACTCCCCAGCATTTT
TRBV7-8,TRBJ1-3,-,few,CASSLAFGLSGNTIYF,TGTGCCAGCAGCTTAGCCTTCGGGCTATCTGGAAACACCATATATTTT
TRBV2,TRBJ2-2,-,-,CASRATILGGTGELFF,TGTGCCAGCAGGGCGACAATCCTCGGCGGCACCGGGGAGCTGTTTTTT
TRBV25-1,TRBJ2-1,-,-,CASSEYIDEQFF,TGTGCCAGCAGTGAATATATCGATGAGCAGTTCTTC
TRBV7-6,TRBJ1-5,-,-,CASSLGPRTNQPQHF,TGTGCCAGCAGCCTGGGGCCAAGGACCAATCAGCCCCAGCATTTT
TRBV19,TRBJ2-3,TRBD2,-,CASSDSGRRTDTQYF,TGTGCCAGTAGTGATAGCGGGAGGAGGACAGATACGCAGTATTTT
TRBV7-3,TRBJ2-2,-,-,CASSSGTLGELFF,TGTGCCAGCAGCTCCGGGACTCTCGGGGAGCTGTTTTTT
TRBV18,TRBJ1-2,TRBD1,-,CASSPRDRGSGYTF,TGTGCCAGCTCACCCCGGGACAGGGGAAGCGGCTACACCTTC
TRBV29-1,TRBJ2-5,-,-,CSAKTSGRETQYF,TGCAGCGCCAAGACAAGTGGTCGAGAGACCCAGTACTTC
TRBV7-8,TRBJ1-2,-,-,CASSPWDRGNSGYTF,TGTGCCAGCAGCCCCTGGGACCGAGGAAATAGTGGCTACACCTTC
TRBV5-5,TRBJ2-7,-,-,CASSVGSGTYEQYF,TGTGCCAGCAGTGTCGGAAGTGGAACCTACGAGCAGTACTTC
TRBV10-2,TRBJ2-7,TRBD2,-,CASSGLAGAAYEQYF,TGCGCCAGCAGTGGGTTAGCGGGAGCTGCCTACGAGCAGTACTTC
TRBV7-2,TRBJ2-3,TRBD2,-,CASSLIGTSGSADTQYF,TGTGCCAGCAGCTTAATTGGGACTAGCGGGAGTGCAGATACGCAGTATTTT
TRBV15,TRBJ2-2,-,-,CATSRFQGTGELFF,TGTGCCACCAGCAGATTTCAGGGAACCGGGGAGCTGTTTTTT
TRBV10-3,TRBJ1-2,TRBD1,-,CAISEWSGTGDGYTF,TGTGCCATCAGTGAGTGGTCCGGGACAGGGGATGGCTACACCTTC
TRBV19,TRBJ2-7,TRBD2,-,CASSTYSGRVSYEQYF,TGTGCCAGTAGTACTTATAGCGGGAGGGTCTCCTACGAGCAGTACTTC
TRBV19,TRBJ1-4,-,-,CASSIGAQGYSEKLFF,TGTGCCAGTAGTATAGGCGCGCAAGGGTATTCTGAAAAACTGTTTTTT
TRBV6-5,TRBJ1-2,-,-,CASSYSGGNYGYTF,TGTGCCAGCAGTTACTCAGGGGGGAACTATGGCTACACCTTC
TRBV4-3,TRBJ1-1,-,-,CASSQDQSTEAFF,TGCGCCAGCAGCCAAGATCAGAGCACTGAAGCTTTCTTT
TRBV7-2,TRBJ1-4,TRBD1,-,CASRSQGATNEKLFF,TGTGCCAGCAGATCCCAGGGGGCAACTAATGAAAAACTGTTTTTT
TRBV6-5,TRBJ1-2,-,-,CASCPWGENYGYTF,TGTGCCAGCTGCCCCTGGGGGGAGAACTATGGCTACACCTTC
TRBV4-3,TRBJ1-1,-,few,CASSQSARGTEAFF,TGCGCCAGCAGCCAAAGTGCACGGGGAACTGAAGCTTTCTTT
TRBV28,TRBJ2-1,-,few,CASSFPLTEQFF,TGTGCCAGCAGTTTCCCCCTCACGGAGCAGTTCTTC
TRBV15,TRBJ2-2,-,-,CATSTNLLTGELFF,TGTGCCACCAGCACTAACCTCCTGACCGGGGAGCTGTTTTTT
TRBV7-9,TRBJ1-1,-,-,CASSPVGGRDTEAFF,TGTGCCAGCAGCCCGGTAGGGGGTAGGGACACTGAAGCTTTCTTT
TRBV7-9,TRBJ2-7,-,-,CASSFGLRLQKTSYEQYF,TGTGCCAGCAGCTTTGGGCTAAGGTTACAGAAAACCTCCTACGAGCAGTACTTC
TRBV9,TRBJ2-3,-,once,CASRDHSTDTQYF,TGTGCCAGCAGAGATCATAGCACAGATACGCAGTATTTT
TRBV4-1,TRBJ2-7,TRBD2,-,CASSQDLAGATSYEQYF,TGCGCCAGCAGCCAAGACTTAGCGGGAGCTACATCCTACGAGCAGTACTTC
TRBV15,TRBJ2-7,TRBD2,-,CATSRGTSGRSEEQYF,TGTGCCACCAGCAGGGGGACTAGCGGGAGATCGGAGGAGCAGTACTTC
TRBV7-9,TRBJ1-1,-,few,CASSFVGAGTEALF,-